The 9 T cell receptor beta chains given below trace back to one sample, sequenced in a study of blood T cell repertoires in COVID-19. Sequencing used immunoSEQ multiplex PCR; TCRdb keeps in-frame clones, though not all of them. In the table there are over 200,000 clones, more than 75% of which are singletons. Sequenced sample: peripheral blood. All receptors derive from a woman in her forties or fifties with acute or convalescent COVID-19.

Points on this clone: An end of the junction does not agree with germline; a read error may underlie this. The gene calls are TRBV7-7 and TRBJ1-1; no reliable D call. Germline-derived CDR1 and CDR2 are SSHAT and FNYEAQ (reference sequence). CDR3 length equals 14 residues. The DNA of the CDR3 is TGTGCTAGCAGCCCTGGACCCGGGGACACTGAAGCTTTCTTT. Translation: CASSPGPGDTEAFF.

The chain links TRBV11-2 to TRBJ2-1; TRBD2 might be the D (6 bases). CDR1 is SGHAT, CDR2 FQNNGV, per germline. The CDR3 is 15 residues long. Trimming removed 0 bases at V and 3 bases at J, with 9 bases between. The CDR3 loop is CASSLEWRDYNEQFF. DNA of the CDR3: TGTGCCAGCAGCTTAGAGTGGCGGGACTACAATGAGCAGTTCTTC.

The rearrangement joins TRBV9 to TRBJ1-1, with TRBD1 as a possible D gene (5 bases). CDR1 and CDR2 from the germline V gene are SGDLS and YYNGEE. The CDR3 loop spans 14 amino acids. Deletions cut 0 bases from V and 2 bases from J, with 8 bases between. The CDR3, as DNA: TGTGCCAGCAGCGTAGCCCAGGGAAACACTGAAGCTTTCTTT. Translation: CASSVAQGNTEAFF.

This chain connects TRBV3-1 (or the pseudogene TRBV3-2) to TRBJ1-3; D remains ambiguous. The CDR3 consists of 13 residues. The germline V gene encodes CDR1 LGHDT and CDR2 YNNKEL (reference sequence). The ends were cut back, 0 bases at V and 7 bases at J, with 7 bases in the middle. The CDR3 protein is CASSQEAWNTIYF. CDR3 sequence (DNA): TGTGCCAGCAGCCAAGAGGCCTGGAACACCATATATTTT.

The chain joins TRBV7-9 to TRBJ2-1, with 13 positions matching TRBD2. V dropped 10 bases and J dropped 9; count of bases not matched to a gene: 18. CDR3 length: 17 amino acids. The germline gives CDR1 SEHNR, CDR2 FQNEAQ (reference sequence). For the CDR3, the DNA is TGTGCCACACGCCGGCGGAGGACTAGCGGGAGTGGTAGTGAGCAGTTCTTC. It encodes CATRRRRTSGSGSEQFF.

This CDR3 is CASSFLGSYGYTF. The CDR3 DNA follows: TGTGCCAGCAGTTTTTTAGGGAGCTATGGCTACACCTTC. The chain links TRBV12-3 or TRBV12-4 to TRBJ1-2, with D uncertain. There are 13 residues in the CDR3. Trimming took off 3 bases at V and 4 bases at J, with 9 bases between the two ends.

The chain employs TRBV3-1 (or the pseudogene TRBV3-2) and TRBJ2-7; 15 bases are shared with TRBD2. In germline, CDR1 is LGHDT, CDR2 YNNKEL (reference sequence). J gave up 4 bases and V 5 bases, and 0 bases lay outside the gene matches. The CDR3 is 14 amino acids. The CDR3 region is CASSGTSGRYEQYF. The CDR3 DNA sequence: TGTGCCAGCAGCGGGACTAGCGGGAGGTACGAGCAGTACTTC.

This rearrangement joins TRBV2 to TRBJ2-1; D might be TRBD1 (7 bases). Germline CDR1 is SNHLY and CDR2 is FYNNEI. The CDR3 is 15 amino acids. The V end lost 3 bases, the J end lost 3 bases, and 12 bases lay between the germline ends. The chain's CDR3 is CASSEEGASYNEQFF. CDR3 DNA sequence: TGTGCCAGCAGTGAGGAGGGGGCAAGCTACAATGAGCAGTTCTTC.

The chain employs TRBV5-1 and TRBJ2-7; D ambiguous. This CDR3 comprises 14 residues. Trimming removed 1 base at V and 2 bases at J, with 10 bases between. Germline V gene sequence: CDR1 SGHRS, CDR2 YFSETQ. For the CDR3, the DNA is TGCGCCAGCAGCTTGTTCGCGGAGACCTACGAGCAGTACTTC. Translation: CASSLFAETYEQYF.